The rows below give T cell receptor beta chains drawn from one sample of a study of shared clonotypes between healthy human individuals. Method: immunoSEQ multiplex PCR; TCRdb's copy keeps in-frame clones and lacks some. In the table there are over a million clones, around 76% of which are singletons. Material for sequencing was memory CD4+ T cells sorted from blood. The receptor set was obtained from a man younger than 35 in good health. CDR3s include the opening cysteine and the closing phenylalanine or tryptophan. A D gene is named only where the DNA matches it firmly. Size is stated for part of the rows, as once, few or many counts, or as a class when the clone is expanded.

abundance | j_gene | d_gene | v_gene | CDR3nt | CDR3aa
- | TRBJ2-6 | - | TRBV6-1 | TGTGCCAGCAGGACAGTTACTGCTGGGGCCAACGTCCTGACTTTC | CASRTVTAGANVLTF
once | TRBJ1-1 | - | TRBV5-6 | TGTGCCAGCAGCCGGCCGGGGCAGGGCGCTGAAGCTTTCTTT | CASSRPGQGAEAFF
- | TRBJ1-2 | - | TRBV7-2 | TGTGCCAGCAGCTTAGATGGCAGCTATGGCTACACCTTC | CASSLDGSYGYTF
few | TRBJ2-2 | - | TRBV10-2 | TGCGCCAGCAGTGAGGTTAACGGGGAGCTGTTTTTT | CASSEVNGELFF
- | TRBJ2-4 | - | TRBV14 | TGTGCCAGCAGCCAAGAGCCCAGGGGACCCAAAAACATTCAGTACTTC | CASSQEPRGPKNIQYF
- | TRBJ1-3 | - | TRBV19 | TGTGCCAGTAGTTCGCCGGGACGGGACTCTGGAAACACCATATATTTT | CASSSPGRDSGNTIYF
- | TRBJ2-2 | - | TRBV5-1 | TGCGCCAGCGCGACAGGCCTGGTGCCCGGGGAGCTGTTTTTT | CASATGLVPGELFF
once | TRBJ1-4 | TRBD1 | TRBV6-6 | TGTGCCAGCATCTTTCGACAGGGGGGTGAAAAACTGTTTTTT | CASIFRQGGEKLFF
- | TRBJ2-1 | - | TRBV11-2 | TGTGCCAGCAGCTTAAATACGGACTCCGAGCAGTTCTTC | CASSLNTDSEQFF
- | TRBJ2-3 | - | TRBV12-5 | TGTGCTAGTGGTTTGCGGGGGGATACGCAGTATTTT | CASGLRGDTQYF
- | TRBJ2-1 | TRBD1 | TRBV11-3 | TGTGCCAGCAGCTGGACGGGGACAGGGGGTCTCAATGAGCAGTTCTTC | CASSWTGTGGLNEQFF
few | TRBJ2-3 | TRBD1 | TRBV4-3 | TGCGCCAGCAGCCAAGATAAGGGGGCGCAAGATACGCAGTATTTT | CASSQDKGAQDTQYF